This TCR beta chain was captured in a study of tumor-infiltrating lymphocytes in primary liver carcinoma. Across the study: The patients, men and women alike, were aged 30 to 69 years.

At least ten counts were recorded for this clonotype. The antigen remains undetermined. The researchers produced TCR beta cDNA from about 510 ng total RNA with a constant-region primer. Slightly modified ARM-PCR with three nested multiplex PCR rounds yielded TCR beta libraries. Both of the initial two PCR rounds ran for approximately 11 cycles and employed TRBV1-TRBV30 forward primers alongside a C-beta reverse primer. TCRdb reprocessed the multiplex PCR reads with MiXCR, giving one entry per CDR3 protein. This table holds tens of thousands of distinct CDR3 sequences, 71% found once. The V gene lost 5 bases and the J gene lost 2 bases, with 13 bases spanning the gap. The CDR3 runs 14 residues. The V gene's germline CDR1 is PRHDT and CDR2 FYEKMQ (reference sequence). Co-extraction yielded RNA and DNA from approximately 20-30 mg of unsorted bulk tissue. The study's findings and limits: When set against blood, tumors had a significantly higher top-250-clone fraction (p = 0.039). Only about 7-24% of top clones occurred in every one of the five tumor regions.

Sequenced: liver tumor tissue from sampling region 4. Subset meaning: tumor region T4, right-lateral pole. The chain recombines TRBV13 with TRBJ2-7; D not certain. This TCR was sampled from a woman in her fifties or sixties with primary liver carcinoma and hepatitis B virus infection. The CDR3: CASSQWKTAYEQYF. CDR3 in DNA: TGTGCCAGCAGCCAGTGGAAGACGGCCTACGAGCAGTACTTC.